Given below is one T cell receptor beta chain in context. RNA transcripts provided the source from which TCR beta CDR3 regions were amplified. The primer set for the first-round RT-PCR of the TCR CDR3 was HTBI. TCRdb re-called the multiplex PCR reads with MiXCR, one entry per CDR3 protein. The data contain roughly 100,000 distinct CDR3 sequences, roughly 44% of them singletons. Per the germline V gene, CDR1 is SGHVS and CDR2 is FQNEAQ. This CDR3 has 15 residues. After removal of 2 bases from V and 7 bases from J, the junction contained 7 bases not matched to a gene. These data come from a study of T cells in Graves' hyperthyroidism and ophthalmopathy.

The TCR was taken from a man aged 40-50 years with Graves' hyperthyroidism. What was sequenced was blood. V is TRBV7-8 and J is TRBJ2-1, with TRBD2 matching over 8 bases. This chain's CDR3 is CASSLRGGGRNEQFF. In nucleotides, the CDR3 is TGTGCCAGCAGCTTAAGGGGCGGGGGGCGTAATGAGCAGTTCTTC. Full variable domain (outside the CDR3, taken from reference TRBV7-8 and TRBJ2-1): GAGVSQSPRYKVAKRGQDVALRCDPISGHVSLFWYQQALGQGPEFLTYFQNEAQLDKSGLPSDRFFAERPEGSVSTLKIQRTQQEDSAVYLCASSLRGGGRNEQFFGPGTRLTVL.